This T cell receptor (beta chain) emerged from a study of T cell responses to AZD1222 COVID-19 vaccine. Study conclusions and caveats: Spike was spanned by vaccine-associated CD4 TCRs, with dominance at 160-218 and 743-854. None of the repertoires were sampled until the peak T cell response had passed. The donor group comprised mostly white British people and more females; the analysis possibly underestimated clonal diversity.

Second-dose intervals near 4 or 12 weeks were combined. Sequencing used immunoSEQ multiplex PCR; TCRdb keeps in-frame clones, though not all of them. This sample carries approximately 150,000 clones, 87% of them seen once, and the ten largest clones take less than 1.3%. Turning to this clone: Its antigen is not identified.

Trimming removed 2 bases at V and 7 bases at J, with 15 bases between. The CDR3 consists of 14 residues. The germline V gene has CDR1 GTSNPN and CDR2 SVGIG (reference sequence). The sequencing here drew on peripheral blood, taken 28 days after the second AZD1222 dose. The chain has TRBV30 and TRBJ1-3; D is unclear. This TCR derives from an adult who received the AZD1222 COVID-19 vaccine. CDR3 amino acids: CAWSRSWILNTIYF. The CDR3 DNA is TGTGCCTGGAGTCGTTCCTGGATCTTGAACACCATATATTTT.